These 3 T cell receptor beta chains share one sample of origin, sequenced in a study of T cell changes during pregnancy in multiple sclerosis. Sequenced by immunoSEQ multiplex PCR; TCRdb stores in-frame clones only, minus some. The sample carries about 20,000 clones, 85% to 90% recorded once. Here the sequenced sample was CD8+ T cells from peripheral blood mononuclear cells, taken in the second trimester of pregnancy. These TCRs come from a female donor in good health, enrolled as a control in a pregnancy study.

The chain employs TRBV19 and TRBJ1-6, with D tentatively TRBD1 (6 bases). The germline gives CDR1 LNHDA, CDR2 SQIVND (reference sequence). This CDR3 contains 15 residues. Trimming pared 1 base from V and 10 bases from J, leaving 14 bases between. The CDR3 DNA is TGTGCCAGTAGTATAGCGCAGGACAGTCGATCACCCCTCCACTTT. This sequence encodes CASSIAQDSRSPLHF.

A few counts support this clone. CDR3 sequence: CASSYSQGPSPLHF. In nucleotides, the CDR3 is TGTGCCAGCAGTTACTCCCAGGGGCCTTCACCCCTCCACTTT. This chain uses TRBV6-5 with TRBJ1-6, with a possible D match to TRBD1 (6 bases). Per the germline V gene, CDR1 is MNHEY and CDR2 is SVGAGI. The CDR3 is 14 residues long. The V end lost 0 bases, the J end lost 9 bases, and 9 bases lay between the germline ends.

By its share, this clone is medium-sized (0.01 to 0.1%). The gene calls are TRBV6-4 and TRBJ2-6; no clear D gene. Deletions cut 3 bases from V and 1 base from J, with 4 bases between. In germline, CDR1 is MRHNA, CDR2 SNTAGT. This CDR3 region has 14 residues. CDR3 bases: TGTGCCAGCAGTGAGGCTTCTGGGGCCAACGTCCTGACTTTC. Its translation is CASSEASGANVLTF.